Each of the 20 T cell receptor beta chains below was sequenced from the same sample in a study of T-cell memory formation after mild COVID-19. MiXCR, applied by TCRdb to the 5' RACE reads, yields one record per CDR3 protein. The sample lists 470,000 or so distinct CDR3 sequences, roughly 20% seen once, with approximately 8.1% in the top ten. Material: PBMCs or a T cell subset sorted from them (not recorded which). The source of these receptors is an adult woman who had mild COVID-19 (a few samples of this study predate the infection). Cell type and time point are not known.

There are many counts of this clonotype. The chain has TRBV10-3 and TRBJ2-7; 7 nucleotides line up with TRBD2. With 7 bases clipped from V and 4 bases from J, the junction kept 7 bases outside the gene matches. The CDR3 loop spans 13 amino acids. CDR1 is ENHRY, CDR2 SYGVKD, per germline. CDR3 region: CAIKEASGYEQYF. The CDR3 nucleotides are TGTGCCATCAAGGAGGCTAGCGGTTACGAGCAGTACTTC.

Turning to this clonotype: This sequence may be a read error, since a much larger clone differs from it by one base. The chain carries TRBV12-3 or TRBV12-4 and TRBJ1-5; D is ambiguous. V lost 3 bases, J lost 4 bases, and 7 bases lay in between. The CDR3 is 13 residues long. CDR3 protein: CASSLIENQPQHF. CDR3 DNA: TGTGCCAGCAGTTTGATAGAGAATCAGCCCCAGCATTTT.

This clonotype was seen ten or more times. The chain joins TRBV28 to TRBJ2-1; the match to TRBD2 covers 14 bases. The V gene end was trimmed by 6 bases and the J gene end by 4 bases; junction bases not matched to a gene: 11. The CDR3 spans 18 residues. The germline V gene has CDR1 MDHEN and CDR2 SYDVKM. The CDR3 bases are TGTGCCAGCAGCCTCGGGACTAGCGGGAGAAAGTCATACAATGAGCAGTTCTTC. Translated, it gives CASSLGTSGRKSYNEQFF.

This chain links TRBV7-2 with TRBJ2-3; 7 bases line up with TRBD2. CDR1 SGHTA and CDR2 FQGNSA come from the germline V gene. The CDR3 loop spans 16 amino acids. The V and J ends lost 5 bases and 1 base, in that order; junction bases with no gene match: 9. This chain's CDR3 is CASSAVGGRRTDTQYF. DNA for the CDR3: TGTGCCAGCAGCGCCGTCGGGGGGAGGCGCACAGATACGCAGTATTTT.

The chain links TRBV7-6 to TRBJ2-7; TRBD2 matches 13 bases. V gave up 5 bases and J gave up 1 base; unmatched junction bases: 8. The CDR3 is 17 amino acids. Germline CDR1 reads SGHVS; CDR2 reads FNYEAQ. The DNA for the CDR3 is TGTGCCAGCAGCGAAACTAGCGGGAGGGCCGGATCCTACGAGCAGTACTTC. Amino acid sequence: CASSETSGRAGSYEQYF.

The chain has TRBV5-1 and TRBJ2-7; TRBD2 is a possible D gene (5 bases). Between the trimmed V and J ends, which lost 0 bases and 3 bases, there was a span of 16 bases. Germline assignment: CDR1 SGHRS and CDR2 YFSETQ. The CDR3 loop spans 16 amino acids. The CDR3 loop is CASSLEFGLTHYEQYF. As DNA, the CDR3 is TGCGCCAGCAGCTTGGAGTTTGGACTTACTCACTACGAGCAGTACTTC.

The CDR3 sequence is CASRRSHSNQPQHF. As DNA, the CDR3 is TGTGCCAGCCGACGTTCTCATAGCAATCAGCCCCAGCATTTT. The V gene is TRBV2, the J gene TRBJ1-5; no clear D. Germline V lookup: CDR1 SNHLY, CDR2 FYNNEI. The CDR3 is 14 residues long. The ends were cut back, 8 bases at V and 0 bases at J, with 11 bases in the middle.

The rearrangement links TRBV12-3 or TRBV12-4 to TRBJ2-1; 9 positions agree with TRBD2. This CDR3 is built from 13 residues. Unmatched junction bases numbered 4, after V lost 6 bases and J lost 7 bases. Here the CDR3 DNA reads TGTGCCAGCAGGGCGGGAGGGTTGAATGAGCAGTTCTTC. This encodes CASRAGGLNEQFF.

This clonotype has only a few counts. The rearrangement links TRBV4-1 to TRBJ2-2; D is unclear. The CDR3 covers 12 residues. Germline lookup yields CDR1 MGHRA and CDR2 YSYEKL. Trimming took off 0 bases at V and 8 bases at J, with 4 bases between the two ends. The CDR3 here is CASSQETGELFF. In DNA form, the CDR3 reads TGCGCCAGCAGCCAAGAGACGGGGGAGCTGTTTTTT.

This clonotype was seen a handful of times. The chain recombines TRBV18 with TRBJ2-6, with 11 positions matching TRBD1. CDR3 length equals 19 residues. CDR1 KGHSH and CDR2 LQKENI come from the germline V gene. With V trimmed by 0 bases and J by 1 base, 5 bases remained unmatched. DNA of the CDR3: TGTGCCAGCTCACCACCGGTAGGACAGGGGGCGTCTGGGGCCAACGTCCTGACTTTC. Protein: CASSPPVGQGASGANVLTF.

The table lists this clonotype with many counts. The chain recombines TRBV25-1 with TRBJ2-1, with 11 bases aligning to TRBD2. The V gene's germline CDR1 is MGHDK and CDR2 SYGVNS. There are 15 residues in the CDR3. V lost 4 bases, J lost 4 bases, and 3 bases stayed unmatched. CDR3 residues: CASSGGLAGYNEQFF. The CDR3 DNA reads as TGTGCCAGCAGTGGAGGACTAGCGGGTTACAATGAGCAGTTCTTC.

The chain employs TRBV12-3 or TRBV12-4 and TRBJ2-1; no clear D. The CDR3 sequence is 12 residues long. Trimming left V 3 bases short and J 7 bases short, with 7 bases between. DNA for the CDR3: TGTGCCAGCAGTTTCTTGAATAATGAGCAGTTCTTC. This sequence encodes CASSFLNNEQFF.

CDR3 DNA sequence: TGTGCCAGCAGTTACAGGACAGTTAATGAAAAACTGTTTTTT. It yields the protein CASSYRTVNEKLFF. This chain uses TRBV6-6 with TRBJ1-4; tentatively, D is TRBD1 (6 bases). Trimming removed 2 bases at V and 4 bases at J, with 8 bases between. CDR3 size: 14 residues. The germline gives CDR1 MNHNY, CDR2 SVGAGI (reference sequence).

The gene calls are TRBV6-2 or TRBV6-3 and TRBJ2-7; 9 bases map to TRBD2. Looked up from germline, CDR1 is MNHEY and CDR2 is SVGEGT. The CDR3 runs to 13 residues. The trim removed 5 bases at V and 7 bases at J, leaving 6 bases unmatched. The CDR3 sequence is CASSPSGTREQYF. The CDR3 DNA reads TGTGCCAGCAGTCCTAGCGGGACTAGAGAGCAGTACTTC.

Ten or more counts support this clonotype. The chain joins TRBV24-1 to TRBJ2-7; tentative D call: TRBD2 (5 bases). The CDR3 extends over 13 amino acids. Germline values: CDR1 KGHDR, CDR2 SFDVKD. Deletions cut 6 bases from V and 2 bases from J, with 10 bases between. DNA of the CDR3: TGTGCCACCAGTTCTCCGGGGACCTACGAGCAGTACTTC. It encodes CATSSPGTYEQYF.

V is TRBV29-1 and J is TRBJ2-2; D perhaps matches TRBD1 (8 bases). Trimming left V 7 bases short and J 5 bases short, with 23 bases between. The CDR3 covers 16 residues. Germline loops: CDR1 SQVTM, CDR2 ANQGSEA. CDR3 sequence reads: CSAISPDRGGTGELFF. CDR3 sequence (DNA): TGCAGCGCCATCAGTCCCGACAGGGGAGGGACCGGGGAGCTGTTTTTT.

V is TRBV5-4 and J is TRBJ2-7; 12 nucleotides line up with TRBD2. Germline CDR1 SGHNT, CDR2 YYREEE (reference sequence). The CDR3 is 17 amino acids. V gave up 4 bases and J gave up 6 bases; unmatched junction bases: 14. This chain's CDR3 is CASSQTSGGVGILEQYF. The CDR3 DNA follows: TGTGCCAGCAGCCAGACTAGCGGGGGAGTCGGCATCCTCGAGCAGTACTTC.

Only a few counts were recorded for this clonotype. The gene calls are TRBV20-1 and TRBJ1-2; TRBD1 aligns across 12 bases. With 0 bases clipped from V and 4 bases from J, the junction kept 9 bases outside the gene matches. CDR1 and CDR2 (germline): DFQATT, SNEGSKA (reference sequence). The CDR3 covers 17 residues. CDR3 DNA sequence: TGCAGTGCTAGAGATCGGCCGGGACAGGGGGCTTTCTATGGCTACACCTTC. It encodes CSARDRPGQGAFYGYTF.

V gene TRBV6-5 combines with J gene TRBJ2-3; 9 bases agree with TRBD2. The CDR3 is made up of 16 amino acids. Germline trimming cut 8 bases from V and 0 bases from J; bases unmatched to any gene: 9. The germline gives CDR1 MNHEY, CDR2 SVGAGI. CDR3 DNA sequence: TGTGCCAGCGGTCTCGTAGCGGGGGTGAGCACAGATACGCAGTATTTT. Amino acids: CASGLVAGVSTDTQYF.

V usage is TRBV2 and J usage is TRBJ2-2; 9 bases are a match to TRBD1. This CDR3 region has 15 residues. The J segment lost 4 bases and the V segment lost 6 bases, leaving 6 bases of the junction unmatched. CDR1 is SNHLY, CDR2 FYNNEI, per germline. CDR3 sequence (DNA): TGTGCCAGCAGACCGACAGGGGGGACCACCGGGGAGCTGTTTTTT. Encoded protein: CASRPTGGTTGELFF.